The 3 T cell receptor beta chains below were found in one sample sequenced in a study of blood T cell repertoires in COVID-19. Profiled with immunoSEQ multiplex PCR; TCRdb holds only in-frame clones, not every one. The sample has 190,000 or so clones; approximately 88% are singletons. The sequenced sample consisted of peripheral blood. Receptors were obtained from a man aged 40-50 years with acute or convalescent COVID-19.

V gene TRBV5-8 combines with J gene TRBJ2-7; no clear D. Trimming removed 4 bases at V and 3 bases at J, with 14 bases between. In germline, CDR1 is SGHTS, CDR2 YDEGEE. The CDR3 consists of 14 residues. The CDR3 DNA is TGTGCCAGCAGCCGTCAGAGACTTAACTACGAGCAGTACTTC. Its protein is CASSRQRLNYEQYF.

The CDR3 reads CSVEGLVGGGYNEQFF. The CDR3 nucleotides read TGCAGCGTTGAGGGACTAGTGGGGGGAGGCTACAATGAGCAGTTCTTC. The rearrangement links TRBV29-1 to TRBJ2-1, with TRBD2 matching over 8 bases. Looked up from germline, CDR1 is SQVTM and CDR2 is ANQGSEA. V gave up 3 bases and J gave up 3 bases; unmatched junction bases: 10. The CDR3 length is 16 residues.

The V gene is TRBV7-9, the J gene TRBJ2-4, with 8 positions matching TRBD2. V gave up 5 bases and J gave up 0 bases; unmatched junction bases: 3. This CDR3 has 15 residues. Looked up from germline, CDR1 is SEHNR and CDR2 is FQNEAQ (reference sequence). CDR3 nucleotides: TGTGCCAGCAGCCCTACTAGCGGAGCCAAAAACATTCAGTACTTC. As protein: CASSPTSGAKNIQYF.